A selection of T cell receptor beta chains follows, all from one sample in a study of technical replicates of blood from several donors. Clones were read by immunoSEQ multiplex PCR, and TCRdb kept only the in-frame ones, dropping some. There are roughly 82,000 clones in the sample; nearly 96% occur only once, and 0.37% lies in the top ten. Sequenced input: T cells isolated from PBMCs. The receptors originated from a human donor in good health. CDR3s include the opening cysteine and the closing phenylalanine or tryptophan. The order of the fields is V gene, D gene, clone size, CDR3 length, J gene, CDR3 protein, CDR3 DNA. The D gene is left open where the match is weak. The size entry is marked missing in some rows and otherwise reads once, few, many or a size class.

v_call: TRBV13; d_call: TRBD2; clone_size: -; cdr3_length: 16; j_call: TRBJ2-7; cdr3_aa: CASSLRGLAGFNEQYF; cdr3_nt: TGTGCCAGCAGCTTACGGGGGCTAGCGGGTTTTAACGAGCAGTACTTC
v_call: TRBV5-1; d_call: -; clone_size: -; cdr3_length: 14; j_call: TRBJ1-1; cdr3_aa: CASSVGGISAEAFF; cdr3_nt: TGCGCCAGCAGCGTCGGAGGGATCAGCGCTGAAGCTTTCTTT
v_call: TRBV2; d_call: TRBD1; clone_size: once; cdr3_length: 17; j_call: TRBJ2-7; cdr3_aa: CASSRSTGAKDSYEQYF; cdr3_nt: TGTGCCAGCAGCCGATCGACAGGGGCCAAGGACTCCTACGAGCAGTACTTC
v_call: TRBV30; d_call: TRBD1; clone_size: -; cdr3_length: 12; j_call: TRBJ2-7; cdr3_aa: CASTGGYYEQYF; cdr3_nt: TGTGCCAGCACAGGGGGGTACTACGAGCAGTACTTC
v_call: TRBV29-1; d_call: -; clone_size: -; cdr3_length: 12; j_call: TRBJ2-3; cdr3_aa: CSVVTSTDTQYF; cdr3_nt: TGCAGCGTCGTTACTAGCACAGATACGCAGTATTTT
v_call: TRBV27; d_call: -; clone_size: -; cdr3_length: 12; j_call: TRBJ2-6; cdr3_aa: CASLSGANVLTF; cdr3_nt: TGTGCCAGCCTCTCTGGGGCCAACGTCCTGACTTTC
v_call: TRBV27; d_call: TRBD1; clone_size: -; cdr3_length: 16; j_call: TRBJ2-5; cdr3_aa: CASSPYIDRGSETQYF; cdr3_nt: TGTGCCAGCAGTCCTTACATCGACAGGGGGAGCGAGACCCAGTACTTC
v_call: TRBV14; d_call: -; clone_size: -; cdr3_length: 16; j_call: TRBJ2-1; cdr3_aa: CASSQTTGRSYNEQFF; cdr3_nt: TGTGCCAGCAGCCAGACAACGGGAAGGTCCTACAATGAGCAGTTCTTC
v_call: TRBV10-2; d_call: -; clone_size: -; cdr3_length: 15; j_call: TRBJ2-7; cdr3_aa: CASSESGTDPYEQYF; cdr3_nt: TGCGCCAGCAGTGAGTCGGGGACTGATCCTTACGAGCAGTACTTC
v_call: TRBV4-1; d_call: TRBD2; clone_size: -; cdr3_length: 18; j_call: TRBJ2-7; cdr3_aa: CASRQILHRGGDPYEQYF; cdr3_nt: TGCGCCAGCAGGCAGATCCTCCACCGGGGAGGGGACCCCTACGAGCAGTACTTC
v_call: TRBV19; d_call: -; clone_size: -; cdr3_length: 15; j_call: TRBJ2-7; cdr3_aa: CASSQPGLEGYEQYF; cdr3_nt: TGTGCCAGTAGCCAACCGGGACTGGAGGGGTACGAGCAGTACTTC
v_call: TRBV4-3; d_call: TRBD1; clone_size: -; cdr3_length: 13; j_call: TRBJ1-2; cdr3_aa: CASSQQTGGGYTF; cdr3_nt: TGCGCCAGCAGCCAACAAACAGGGGGAGGCTACACCTTC
v_call: TRBV9; d_call: TRBD2; clone_size: few; cdr3_length: 16; j_call: TRBJ2-1; cdr3_aa: CASSSGLAGAYNEQFF; cdr3_nt: TGTGCCAGCAGCTCGGGACTAGCGGGAGCCTACAATGAGCAGTTCTTC
v_call: TRBV11-2; d_call: TRBD1; clone_size: -; cdr3_length: 16; j_call: TRBJ1-1; cdr3_aa: CASSTPGTGPYTEAFF; cdr3_nt: TGTGCCAGCAGTACTCCCGGGACAGGGCCTTACACTGAAGCTTTCTTT
v_call: TRBV7-8; d_call: -; clone_size: -; cdr3_length: 14; j_call: TRBJ2-1; cdr3_aa: CASSWRIVYNEQFF; cdr3_nt: TGTGCCAGCAGCTGGAGAATAGTCTACAATGAGCAGTTCTTC
v_call: TRBV7-9; d_call: -; clone_size: -; cdr3_length: 14; j_call: TRBJ1-4; cdr3_aa: CASSSHRDSEKLFF; cdr3_nt: TGTGCCAGCAGCTCCCACAGGGATAGTGAAAAACTGTTTTTT
v_call: TRBV18; d_call: -; clone_size: -; cdr3_length: 13; j_call: TRBJ2-5; cdr3_aa: CASSRGIQETQYF; cdr3_nt: TGTGCCAGCTCACGAGGGATCCAAGAGACCCAGTACTTC
v_call: TRBV2; d_call: -; clone_size: -; cdr3_length: 11; j_call: TRBJ2-3; cdr3_aa: CASSEARTQYF; cdr3_nt: TGTGCCAGCAGTGAAGCGAGGACGCAGTATTTT
v_call: TRBV5-1; d_call: TRBD1; clone_size: -; cdr3_length: 13; j_call: TRBJ1-4; cdr3_aa: CASSGGQDEKLFF; cdr3_nt: TGCGCCAGCAGCGGTGGACAGGATGAAAAACTGTTTTTT
v_call: TRBV4-3; d_call: TRBD2; clone_size: -; cdr3_length: 17; j_call: TRBJ2-4; cdr3_aa: CASSQDRVSGVKNIQYF; cdr3_nt: TGCGCCAGCAGCCAAGATAGGGTTAGCGGGGTCAAAAACATTCAGTACTTC
v_call: TRBV30; d_call: -; clone_size: -; cdr3_length: 13; j_call: TRBJ1-1; cdr3_aa: CASELGWRTEAFF; cdr3_nt: TGTGCCTCGGAGCTGGGTTGGAGGACTGAAGCTTTCTTT
v_call: TRBV19; d_call: -; clone_size: once; cdr3_length: 15; j_call: TRBJ2-3; cdr3_aa: CASSGTLLVTDTQYF; cdr3_nt: TGTGCCAGTTCCGGGACTCTATTGGTCACAGATACGCAGTATTTT
v_call: TRBV9; d_call: -; clone_size: -; cdr3_length: 16; j_call: TRBJ2-1; cdr3_aa: CASSVGGAGRYNEQFF; cdr3_nt: TGTGCCAGCAGCGTGGGGGGGGCAGGGCGCTACAATGAGCAGTTCTTC
v_call: TRBV5-1; d_call: -; clone_size: -; cdr3_length: 15; j_call: TRBJ2-4; cdr3_aa: CASSLGLQGTDIQYF; cdr3_nt: TGCGCCAGCAGCTTGGGCCTTCAGGGTACGGACATTCAGTACTTC
v_call: TRBV6-5; d_call: TRBD1; clone_size: -; cdr3_length: 14; j_call: TRBJ1-5; cdr3_aa: CASSKTGGGQPQHF; cdr3_nt: TGTGCCAGCAGTAAAACAGGGGGAGGACAGCCCCAGCATTTT
v_call: TRBV6-1; d_call: -; clone_size: once; cdr3_length: 12; j_call: TRBJ1-2; cdr3_aa: CASSSPGYGYTF; cdr3_nt: TGTGCCAGCAGTTCCCCAGGGTATGGCTACACCTTC
v_call: TRBV7-2; d_call: -; clone_size: -; cdr3_length: 15; j_call: TRBJ2-3; cdr3_aa: CASSLSGWSTDTQYF; cdr3_nt: TGTGCCAGCAGCTTATCGGGTTGGAGCACAGATACGCAGTATTTT
v_call: TRBV6-4; d_call: TRBD2; clone_size: -; cdr3_length: 15; j_call: TRBJ2-1; cdr3_aa: CASRPGLGDPNEQFF; cdr3_nt: TGTGCCAGCAGACCGGGACTAGGTGACCCTAATGAGCAGTTCTTC
v_call: TRBV20-1; d_call: -; clone_size: -; cdr3_length: 11; j_call: TRBJ2-5; cdr3_aa: CSASGEETQYF; cdr3_nt: TGCAGTGCTTCGGGGGAAGAGACCCAGTACTTC
v_call: TRBV5-1; d_call: -; clone_size: -; cdr3_length: 16; j_call: TRBJ2-1; cdr3_aa: CASSLVAGPSYNEQFF; cdr3_nt: TGCGCCAGCAGCTTGGTTGCGGGCCCCTCCTACAATGAGCAGTTCTTC
v_call: TRBV30; d_call: -; clone_size: -; cdr3_length: 14; j_call: TRBJ1-4; cdr3_aa: CAWGRDGTNEKLFF; cdr3_nt: TGTGCCTGGGGGAGGGACGGAACTAATGAAAAACTGTTTTTT
v_call: TRBV10-3; d_call: TRBD2; clone_size: -; cdr3_length: 13; j_call: TRBJ2-7; cdr3_aa: CASGTSPNYEQYF; cdr3_nt: TGTGCCAGCGGGACTAGCCCTAACTACGAGCAGTACTTC
v_call: TRBV7-2; d_call: TRBD2; clone_size: -; cdr3_length: 15; j_call: TRBJ2-7; cdr3_aa: CASSLMTGGPYEQYF; cdr3_nt: TGTGCCAGCAGCTTAATGACGGGAGGGCCGTACGAGCAGTACTTC
v_call: TRBV19; d_call: -; clone_size: -; cdr3_length: 14; j_call: TRBJ2-2; cdr3_aa: CASSQHTGTGELFF; cdr3_nt: TGTGCCAGTAGTCAACACACAGGGACGGGGGAGCTGTTTTTT
v_call: TRBV25-1; d_call: TRBD1; clone_size: -; cdr3_length: 15; j_call: TRBJ2-1; cdr3_aa: CASSEWGTGLDEQFF; cdr3_nt: TGTGCCAGCAGTGAATGGGGGACAGGGTTGGATGAGCAGTTCTTC
v_call: TRBV29-1; d_call: TRBD2; clone_size: -; cdr3_length: 15; j_call: TRBJ2-3; cdr3_aa: CSVGLASGRTDTQYF; cdr3_nt: TGCAGCGTTGGTTTGGCTAGCGGGAGAACAGATACGCAGTATTTT
v_call: TRBV29-1; d_call: -; clone_size: -; cdr3_length: 12; j_call: TRBJ1-2; cdr3_aa: CSVKDFNYGYTF; cdr3_nt: TGCAGCGTGAAGGACTTTAACTATGGCTACACCTTC
v_call: TRBV27; d_call: -; clone_size: once; cdr3_length: 17; j_call: TRBJ2-4; cdr3_aa: CASSLSLSASGVNIQYF; cdr3_nt: TGTGCCAGCAGTTTATCCCTTAGCGCCTCCGGGGTAAACATTCAGTACTTC
v_call: TRBV27; d_call: -; clone_size: -; cdr3_length: 15; j_call: TRBJ1-2; cdr3_aa: CASSFSRQLPYGYTF; cdr3_nt: TGTGCCAGCAGTTTCTCCCGACAGCTACCCTATGGCTACACCTTC
v_call: TRBV6-1; d_call: TRBD1; clone_size: -; cdr3_length: 15; j_call: TRBJ2-7; cdr3_aa: CASSEGTGGSYEQYF; cdr3_nt: TGTGCCAGCAGTGAAGGGACAGGGGGCTCCTACGAGCAGTACTTC
v_call: TRBV10-3; d_call: -; clone_size: -; cdr3_length: 12; j_call: TRBJ2-1; cdr3_aa: CAISELGSEQFF; cdr3_nt: TGTGCCATCAGTGAGCTCGGGAGTGAGCAGTTCTTC
v_call: TRBV25-1; d_call: TRBD1; clone_size: -; cdr3_length: 15; j_call: TRBJ1-4; cdr3_aa: CASSDQGVTHEKLFF; cdr3_nt: TGTGCCAGCAGTGACCAGGGGGTGACGCATGAAAAACTGTTTTTT
v_call: TRBV20-1; d_call: -; clone_size: -; cdr3_length: 11; j_call: TRBJ2-7; cdr3_aa: CSARDNYEQYF; cdr3_nt: TGCAGTGCTAGAGATAACTACGAGCAGTACTTC
v_call: TRBV9; d_call: -; clone_size: once; cdr3_length: 16; j_call: TRBJ1-2; cdr3_aa: CASSPQGSLLFYGYTF; cdr3_nt: TGTGCCAGCAGCCCCCAGGGTTCCCTTCTCTTCTATGGCTACACCTTC
v_call: TRBV11-2; d_call: TRBD1; clone_size: -; cdr3_length: 15; j_call: TRBJ2-1; cdr3_aa: CASSLGQGNHNEQFF; cdr3_nt: TGTGCCAGCAGCTTGGGACAGGGAAACCACAATGAGCAGTTCTTC
v_call: TRBV19; d_call: TRBD2; clone_size: -; cdr3_length: 16; j_call: TRBJ2-5; cdr3_aa: CASSISGTSAQETQYF; cdr3_nt: TGTGCCAGTAGTATTAGTGGGACTAGCGCCCAAGAGACCCAGTACTTC
v_call: TRBV11-3; d_call: -; clone_size: -; cdr3_length: 14; j_call: TRBJ2-7; cdr3_aa: CASSLGRGNNEQYF; cdr3_nt: TGTGCCAGCAGCTTAGGGCGGGGCAACAACGAGCAGTACTTC
v_call: TRBV19; d_call: -; clone_size: -; cdr3_length: 13; j_call: TRBJ2-2; cdr3_aa: CASSIDFTGELFF; cdr3_nt: TGTGCCAGTAGTATAGACTTCACCGGGGAGCTGTTTTTT
v_call: TRBV6-6; d_call: -; clone_size: -; cdr3_length: 11; j_call: TRBJ2-7; cdr3_aa: CASNQGYEQYF; cdr3_nt: TGTGCCAGCAATCAGGGGTACGAGCAGTACTTC
v_call: TRBV30; d_call: TRBD2; clone_size: -; cdr3_length: 19; j_call: TRBJ2-1; cdr3_aa: CAWSPPRRLAINSYNEQFF; cdr3_nt: TGTGCCTGGAGTCCTCCCCGGCGACTAGCGATCAACTCCTACAATGAGCAGTTCTTC
v_call: TRBV13; d_call: -; clone_size: -; cdr3_length: 14; j_call: TRBJ2-7; cdr3_aa: CASSLGRDRYEQYF; cdr3_nt: TGTGCCAGCAGCTTAGGGCGTGACAGATACGAGCAGTACTTC